This TCR beta chain was profiled in a study of cytomegalovirus exposure and HLA in healthy donors. Study at large: A prior analysis found about 110 million unique TCR beta sequences from roughly 180 million T cells. Some 85 million unique TCRs from HLA-typed donors were held in an early data release.

CDR3 length equals 14 residues. Germline V CDR1 and CDR2: SQVTM, ANQGSEA. After removal of 0 bases from V and 0 bases from J, the junction contained 2 bases not matched to a gene. PCR employed 60 Vbeta and 13 Jbeta primers. Only in-frame clones appear in the TCRdb table, and some are missing; sequencing was by immunoSEQ multiplex PCR. This table has about 190,000 clones, 75% to 90% appearing once. The origin of this receptor is a man aged 30 to 39 in good health and CMV-seronegative. The chain joins TRBV29-1 to TRBJ2-7; TRBD2 agrees at 7 bases. Sequenced material: PBMCs. CDR3 sequence: CSVEEIAGSYEQYF. The CDR3 coding sequence is TGCAGCGTTGAAGAAATAGCGGGCTCCTACGAGCAGTACTTC.